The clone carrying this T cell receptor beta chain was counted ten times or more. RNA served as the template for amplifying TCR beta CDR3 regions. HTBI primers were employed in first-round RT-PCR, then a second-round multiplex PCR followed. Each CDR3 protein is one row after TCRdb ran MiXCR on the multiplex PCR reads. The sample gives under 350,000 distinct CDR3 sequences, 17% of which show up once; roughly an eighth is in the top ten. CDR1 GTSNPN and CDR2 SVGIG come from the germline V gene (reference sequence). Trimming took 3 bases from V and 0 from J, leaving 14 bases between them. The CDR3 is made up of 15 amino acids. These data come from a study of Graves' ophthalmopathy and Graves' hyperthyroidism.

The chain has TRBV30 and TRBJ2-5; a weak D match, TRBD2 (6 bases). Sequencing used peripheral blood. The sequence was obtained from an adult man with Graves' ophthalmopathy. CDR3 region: CAWSPGVGDQETQYF. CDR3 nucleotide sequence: TGTGCCTGGAGCCCGGGGGTAGGGGACCAAGAGACCCAGTACTTC.